This T cell receptor (beta chain) is drawn from a study of blood T cell repertoires in COVID-19. Study-wide background: There were acute and convalescent COVID-19 samples, and they came from the United States, Italy and Spain.

Method: immunoSEQ multiplex PCR; TCRdb's copy keeps in-frame clones and lacks some. The sample contains some 83,000 clones, 65% to 85% of which appear only once. The CDR3 consists of 13 residues. V was shortened by 0 bases and J by 5 bases, with 6 bases between the two germline ends. Looked up from germline, CDR1 is SGHRS and CDR2 is YFSETQ. The rearrangement joins TRBV5-1 to TRBJ1-5; D remains ambiguous. The TCR sequence derives from a man aged 45 to 65 with acute or convalescent COVID-19. Sequenced material: peripheral blood. For the CDR3, the DNA is TGCGCCAGCAGCTTGGCCGGGGATCAGCCCCAGCATTTT. Its protein product is CASSLAGDQPQHF.